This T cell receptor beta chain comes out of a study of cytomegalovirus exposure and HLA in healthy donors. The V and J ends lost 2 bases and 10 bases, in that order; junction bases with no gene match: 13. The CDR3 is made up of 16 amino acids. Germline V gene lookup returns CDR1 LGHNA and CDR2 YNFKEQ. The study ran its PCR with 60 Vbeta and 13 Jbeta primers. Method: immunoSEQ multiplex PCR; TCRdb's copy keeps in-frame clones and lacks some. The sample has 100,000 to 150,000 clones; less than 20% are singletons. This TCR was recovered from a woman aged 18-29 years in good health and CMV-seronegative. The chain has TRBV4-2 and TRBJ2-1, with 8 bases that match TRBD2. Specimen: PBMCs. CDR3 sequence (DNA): TGTGCCAGCAGCCAACCCACTAGCGGAGTCAGAGGGGAGCAGTTCTTC. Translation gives CASSQPTSGVRGEQFF.